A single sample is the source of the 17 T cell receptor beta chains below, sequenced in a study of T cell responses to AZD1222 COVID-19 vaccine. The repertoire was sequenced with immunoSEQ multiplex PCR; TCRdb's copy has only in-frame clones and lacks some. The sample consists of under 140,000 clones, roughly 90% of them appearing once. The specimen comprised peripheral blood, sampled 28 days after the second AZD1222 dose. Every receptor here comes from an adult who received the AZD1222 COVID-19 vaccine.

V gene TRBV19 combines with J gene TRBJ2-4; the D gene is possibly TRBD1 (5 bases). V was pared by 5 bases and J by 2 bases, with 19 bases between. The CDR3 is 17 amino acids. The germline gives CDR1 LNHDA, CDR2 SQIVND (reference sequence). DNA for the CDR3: TGTGCCAGTAGTGAAGCCCTATTGACAGTTTCCAAAAACATTCAGTACTTC. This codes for CASSEALLTVSKNIQYF. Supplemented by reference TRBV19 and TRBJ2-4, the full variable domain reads DGGITQSPKYLFRKEGQNVTLSCEQNLNHDAMYWYRQDPGQGLRLIYYSQIVNDFQKGDIAEGYSVSREKKESFPLTVTSAQKNPTAFYLCASSEALLTVSKNIQYFGAGTRLSVL.

This CDR3 reads CASSPLARQRGSYEQYF. The CDR3 nucleotides read TGTGCCAGCAGCCCCCTGGCGAGACAGAGGGGATCCTACGAGCAGTACTTC. This chain joins TRBV4-2 and TRBJ2-7; TRBD1 or TRBD2 may be the D gene (5 bases each). V dropped 4 bases and J dropped 1 base, with 20 bases sitting between them. Looked up from germline, CDR1 is LGHNA and CDR2 is YNFKEQ. The CDR3 runs 17 residues.

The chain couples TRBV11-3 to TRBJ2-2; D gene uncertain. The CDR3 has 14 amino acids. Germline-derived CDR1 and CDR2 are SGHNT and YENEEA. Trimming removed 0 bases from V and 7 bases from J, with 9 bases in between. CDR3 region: CASSLEGRSGELFF. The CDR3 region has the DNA TGTGCCAGCAGCTTAGAGGGTCGCAGCGGGGAGCTGTTTTTT.

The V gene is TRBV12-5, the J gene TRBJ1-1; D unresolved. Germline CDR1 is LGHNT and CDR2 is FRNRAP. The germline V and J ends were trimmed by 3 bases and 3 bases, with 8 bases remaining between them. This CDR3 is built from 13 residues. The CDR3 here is CASGFEGYTEAFF. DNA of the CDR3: TGTGCTAGTGGTTTCGAAGGGTACACTGAAGCTTTCTTT.

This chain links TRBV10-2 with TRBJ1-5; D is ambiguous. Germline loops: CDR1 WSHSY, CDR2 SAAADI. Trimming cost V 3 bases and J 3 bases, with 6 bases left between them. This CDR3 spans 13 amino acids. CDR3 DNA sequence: TGCGCCAGCAGTGAAGTGGACAATCAGCCCCAGCATTTT. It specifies CASSEVDNQPQHF.

DNA for the CDR3: TGTGCCAGCAGCGGCAGGGGGCGAGTTAACTATGGCTACACCTTC. As protein: CASSGRGRVNYGYTF. The genes are TRBV9 and TRBJ1-2; 8 nucleotides line up with TRBD1. This CDR3 has 15 amino acids. Per the germline V gene, CDR1 is SGDLS and CDR2 is YYNGEE. V gave up 3 bases and J gave up 1 base; unmatched junction bases: 5.

The CDR3 DNA sequence: TGTGCCAGCAGCCGACCGGGACTAGCGGGCACCGGGGAGCTGTTTTTT. As protein: CASSRPGLAGTGELFF. The chain employs TRBV7-3 and TRBJ2-2; 12 bases match TRBD2. This CDR3 has 16 amino acids. CDR1 is SGHTA and CDR2 is FQGTGA in the germline V gene. V trimming: 5 bases; J trimming: 4 bases; junction bases outside the gene matches: 5.

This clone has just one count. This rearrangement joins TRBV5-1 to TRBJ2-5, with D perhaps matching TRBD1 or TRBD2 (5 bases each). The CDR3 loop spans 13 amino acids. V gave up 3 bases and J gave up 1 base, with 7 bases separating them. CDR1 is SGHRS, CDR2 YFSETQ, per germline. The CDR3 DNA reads TGCGCCAGCAGCTCGGGGCGCCAAGAGACCCAGTACTTC. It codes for CASSSGRQETQYF.

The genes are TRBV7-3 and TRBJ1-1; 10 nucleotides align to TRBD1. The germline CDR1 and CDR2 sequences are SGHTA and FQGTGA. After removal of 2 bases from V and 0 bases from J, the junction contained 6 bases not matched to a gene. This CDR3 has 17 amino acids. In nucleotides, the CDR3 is TGTGCCAGCAGCTTAGTCGGACAGGGGGGAATGAACACTGAAGCTTTCTTT. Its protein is CASSLVGQGGMNTEAFF.

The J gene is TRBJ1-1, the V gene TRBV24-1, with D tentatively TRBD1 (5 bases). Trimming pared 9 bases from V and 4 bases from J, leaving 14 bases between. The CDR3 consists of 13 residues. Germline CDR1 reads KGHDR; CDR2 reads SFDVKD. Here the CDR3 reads CATPVGAGTEAFF. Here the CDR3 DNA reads TGTGCCACCCCCGTAGGGGCGGGCACTGAAGCTTTCTTT.

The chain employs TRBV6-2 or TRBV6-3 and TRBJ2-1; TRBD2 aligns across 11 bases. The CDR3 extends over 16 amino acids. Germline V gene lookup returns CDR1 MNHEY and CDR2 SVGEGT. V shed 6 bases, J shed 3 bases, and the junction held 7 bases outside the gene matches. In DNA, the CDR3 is TGTGCCAGCAGCCGCCTACTAGCGGGGGTCTACAATGAGCAGTTCTTC. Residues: CASSRLLAGVYNEQFF.

The CDR3 spells CAISDTLRAGELFF. CDR3 coding DNA: TGTGCCATCAGTGATACCCTAAGGGCCGGGGAGCTGTTTTTT. The J gene is TRBJ2-2, the V gene TRBV10-3; D is undetermined. This CDR3 contains 14 residues. Between the trimmed V and J ends, which lost 3 bases and 6 bases, there was a span of 11 bases. CDR1 is ENHRY and CDR2 is SYGVKD in the germline V gene.

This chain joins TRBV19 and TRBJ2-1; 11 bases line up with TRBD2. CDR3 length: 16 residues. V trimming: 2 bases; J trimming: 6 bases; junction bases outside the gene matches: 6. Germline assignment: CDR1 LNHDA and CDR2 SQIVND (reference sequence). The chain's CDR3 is CASSITPSGGINEQFF. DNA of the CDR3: TGTGCCAGTAGTATAACCCCTAGCGGGGGGATCAATGAGCAGTTCTTC.

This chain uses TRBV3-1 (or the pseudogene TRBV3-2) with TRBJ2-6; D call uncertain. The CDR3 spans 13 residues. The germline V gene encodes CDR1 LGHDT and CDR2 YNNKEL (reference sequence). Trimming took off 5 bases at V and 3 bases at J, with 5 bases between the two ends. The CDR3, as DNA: TGTGCCAGCAGCACTGTTGGGGCCAACGTCCTGACTTTC. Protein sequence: CASSTVGANVLTF.

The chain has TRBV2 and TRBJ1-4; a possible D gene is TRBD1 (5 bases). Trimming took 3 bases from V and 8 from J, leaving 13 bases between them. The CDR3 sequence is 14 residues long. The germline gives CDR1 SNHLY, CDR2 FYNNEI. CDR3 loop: CASSDSTRGEKLFF. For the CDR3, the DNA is TGTGCCAGCAGTGACTCGACACGGGGCGAAAAACTGTTTTTT.

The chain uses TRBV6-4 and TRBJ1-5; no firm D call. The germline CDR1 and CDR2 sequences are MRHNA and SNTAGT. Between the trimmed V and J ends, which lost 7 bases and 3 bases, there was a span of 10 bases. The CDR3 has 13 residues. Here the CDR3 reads CASTRVDNQPQHF. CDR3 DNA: TGTGCCAGCACGCGGGTGGACAATCAGCCCCAGCATTTT.

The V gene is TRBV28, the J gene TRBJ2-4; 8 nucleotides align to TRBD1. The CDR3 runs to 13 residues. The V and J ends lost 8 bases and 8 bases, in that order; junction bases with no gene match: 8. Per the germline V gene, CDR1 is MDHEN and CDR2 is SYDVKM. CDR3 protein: CASEPTDRDIQYF. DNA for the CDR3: TGTGCCAGCGAACCCACGGACAGGGACATTCAGTACTTC.